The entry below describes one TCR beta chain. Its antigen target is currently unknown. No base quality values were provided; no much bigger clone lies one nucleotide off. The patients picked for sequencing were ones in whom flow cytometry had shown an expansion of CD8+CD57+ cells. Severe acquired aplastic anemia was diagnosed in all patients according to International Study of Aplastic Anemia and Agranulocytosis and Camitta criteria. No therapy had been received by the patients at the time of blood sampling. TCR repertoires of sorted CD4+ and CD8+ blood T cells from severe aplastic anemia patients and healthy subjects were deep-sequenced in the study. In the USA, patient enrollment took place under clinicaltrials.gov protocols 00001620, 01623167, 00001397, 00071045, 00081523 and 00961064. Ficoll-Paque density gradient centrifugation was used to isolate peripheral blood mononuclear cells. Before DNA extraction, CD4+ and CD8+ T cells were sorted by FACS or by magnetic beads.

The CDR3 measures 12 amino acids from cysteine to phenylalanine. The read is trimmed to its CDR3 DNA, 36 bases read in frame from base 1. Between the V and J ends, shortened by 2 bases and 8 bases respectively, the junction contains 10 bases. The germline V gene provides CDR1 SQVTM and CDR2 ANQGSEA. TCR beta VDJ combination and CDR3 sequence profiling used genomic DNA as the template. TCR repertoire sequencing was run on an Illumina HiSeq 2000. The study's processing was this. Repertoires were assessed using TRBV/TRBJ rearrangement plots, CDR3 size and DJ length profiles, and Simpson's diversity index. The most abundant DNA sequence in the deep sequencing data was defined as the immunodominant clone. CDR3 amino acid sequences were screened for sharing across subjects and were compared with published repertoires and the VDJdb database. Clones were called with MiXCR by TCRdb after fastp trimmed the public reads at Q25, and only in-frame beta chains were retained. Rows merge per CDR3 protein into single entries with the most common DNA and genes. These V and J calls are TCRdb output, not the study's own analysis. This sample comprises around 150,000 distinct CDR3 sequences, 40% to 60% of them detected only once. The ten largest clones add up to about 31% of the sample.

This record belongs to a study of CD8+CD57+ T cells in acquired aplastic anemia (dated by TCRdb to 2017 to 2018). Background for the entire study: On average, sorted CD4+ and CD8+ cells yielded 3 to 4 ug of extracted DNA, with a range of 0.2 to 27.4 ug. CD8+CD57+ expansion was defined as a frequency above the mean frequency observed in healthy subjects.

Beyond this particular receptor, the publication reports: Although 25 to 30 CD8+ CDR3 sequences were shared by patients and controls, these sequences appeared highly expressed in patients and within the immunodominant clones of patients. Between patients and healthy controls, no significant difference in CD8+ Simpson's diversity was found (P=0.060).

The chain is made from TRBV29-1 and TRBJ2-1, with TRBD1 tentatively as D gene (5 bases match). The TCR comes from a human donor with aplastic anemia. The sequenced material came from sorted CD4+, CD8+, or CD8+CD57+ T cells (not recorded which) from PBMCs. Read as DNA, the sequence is TGCAGCGTTGAAATCAGGGTGGATGAGCAGTTCTTC. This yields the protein CSVEIRVDEQFF.